Listed below are T cell receptor beta chains from one sample, sequenced in a study of cytotoxic CD8 clonotypes in ibrutinib-treated CLL. Some clones are missing from TCRdb's copy, which holds only in-frame ones; the method was immunoSEQ multiplex PCR. The sample has around 200,000 clones, just under 80% seen once. This material consisted of PBMCs, taken after 12 months of ibrutinib treatment. The source is a human donor with chronic lymphocytic leukemia. Both conserved end residues are part of each CDR3. The D gene is left open where the match is weak. Size tells how often a clone was seen (once, few, many) or the class of an expanded clone, and some rows leave it out.

D: TRBD2
size: NA
V: TRBV11-1
J: TRBJ2-7
DNA: TGTGCCAGCAGCCTACCTAGCGGGGGACCATACGAGCAGTACTTC
CDR3: CASSLPSGGPYEQYF

D: NA
size: NA
V: TRBV9
J: TRBJ2-1
DNA: TGTGCCAGCAGCGTATCCAATGAGCAGTTCTTC
CDR3: CASSVSNEQFF

D: NA
size: NA
V: TRBV6-6
J: TRBJ2-2
DNA: TGTGCCAGCAGTTACCGGCCAGGTGACACCGGGGAGCTGTTTTTT
CDR3: CASSYRPGDTGELFF

D: NA
size: few
V: TRBV27
J: TRBJ2-6
DNA: TGTGCCAGCAGTTTAGGGCAGTCCCGTGAACCCTCTGGGGCCAACGTCCTGACTTTC
CDR3: CASSLGQSREPSGANVLTF

D: NA
size: NA
V: TRBV19
J: TRBJ2-1
DNA: TGTGCCAGTAGTCCAGGGGTGAGTGAGCAGTTCTTC
CDR3: CASSPGVSEQFF

D: TRBD1
size: NA
V: TRBV6-5
J: TRBJ1-4
DNA: TGTGCCAGCAGCGACAGGGGGCTCGCCAATGAAAAACTGTTTTTT
CDR3: CASSDRGLANEKLFF

D: TRBD2
size: once
V: TRBV11-2
J: TRBJ2-3
DNA: TGTGCCAGCAGCTTAGAGGCGGGGGGCCACACGCAGTATTTT
CDR3: CASSLEAGGHTQYF

D: NA
size: once
V: TRBV5-1
J: TRBJ2-5
DNA: TGCGCCAGCAGCTTGGAGGGAAGCCAGTACTTC
CDR3: CASSLEGSQYF

D: NA
size: few
V: TRBV6-1
J: TRBJ1-1
DNA: TGTGCCAGCAGTGTACAGGTGAACACTGAAGCTTTCTTT
CDR3: CASSVQVNTEAFF

D: NA
size: NA
V: TRBV27
J: TRBJ2-1
DNA: TGTGCCAGCCTCGGTGGCGGCTCCTACAATGAGCAGTTCTTC
CDR3: CASLGGGSYNEQFF

D: NA
size: NA
V: TRBV7-9
J: TRBJ2-3
DNA: TGTGCCAGCAGCGCACCTTCGGGACTCTTCACAGATACGCAGTATTTT
CDR3: CASSAPSGLFTDTQYF

D: NA
size: once
V: TRBV11-2
J: TRBJ2-3
DNA: TGTGCCAGCAGCTTAGTGGGGAACACAGATACGCAGTATTTT
CDR3: CASSLVGNTDTQYF

D: TRBD1
size: NA
V: TRBV15
J: TRBJ1-2
DNA: TGTGCCACCAGCAGAGATAGGGGACAGGGATATGGCTACACCTTC
CDR3: CATSRDRGQGYGYTF

D: NA
size: NA
V: TRBV30
J: TRBJ2-1
DNA: TGTGCCTGGGTGCGTAGTCAGGGTACTTACAATGAGCAGTTCTTC
CDR3: CAWVRSQGTYNEQFF

D: TRBD1
size: NA
V: TRBV18
J: TRBJ1-4
DNA: TGTGCCAGCTCGCGCGAAAGGGGGCGCATGGGCGAAAAACTGTTTTTT
CDR3: CASSRERGRMGEKLFF

D: NA
size: NA
V: TRBV6-1
J: TRBJ1-1
DNA: TGTGCCAGCAGTCGTATCGGAGCTCCTGAAGCTTTCTTT
CDR3: CASSRIGAPEAFF

D: NA
size: few
V: TRBV7-9
J: TRBJ2-2
DNA: TGTGCCAGCAGCTTAGCGTACACCGGGGAGCTGTTTTTT
CDR3: CASSLAYTGELFF

D: NA
size: NA
V: TRBV7-6
J: TRBJ1-1
DNA: TGTGCCAGCAGCGGGGGGCGAAGCACTGAAGCTTTCTTT
CDR3: CASSGGRSTEAFF

D: NA
size: NA
V: TRBV5-1
J: TRBJ1-1
DNA: TGCGCCAGCAGCTATACCGGGACAGAAGCTTTCTTT
CDR3: CASSYTGTEAFF

D: NA
size: NA
V: TRBV11-2
J: TRBJ2-7
DNA: TGTGCCAGCAGCTTACGGGAAACTGGGACTCCAACTTTC
CDR3: CASSLRETGTPTF

D: NA
size: NA
V: TRBV2
J: TRBJ1-5
DNA: TGTGCCAGCAGTGACCACGGATGGCATAGCAATCAGCCCCAGCATTTT
CDR3: CASSDHGWHSNQPQHF

D: NA
size: NA
V: TRBV30
J: TRBJ2-7
DNA: TGTGCCTGGAGGACCTTTGATTCCCGTGAGCAGTACTTC
CDR3: CAWRTFDSREQYF

D: NA
size: NA
V: TRBV21-1
J: TRBJ2-7
DNA: TGTGCCAGCAGCACCCCGCTTTCGGCTTCCTACGAGCAGTACTTC
CDR3: CASSTPLSASYEQYF

D: NA
size: NA
V: TRBV23-1
J: TRBJ2-5
DNA: TGCGCCAGCAGTCAAACCCTGACAGGCATGTACCAAGAGACCCAGTACTTC
CDR3: CASSQTLTGMYQETQYF

D: NA
size: NA
V: TRBV2
J: TRBJ2-3
DNA: TGTGCCCGAAAGTCGGATACGCAGTATTTT
CDR3: CARKSDTQYF

D: TRBD1
size: NA
V: TRBV7-9
J: TRBJ1-2
DNA: TGTGCCAGCAGCTTAAATAGACAGGGTGGTGGCTACACCTTC
CDR3: CASSLNRQGGGYTF

D: NA
size: few
V: TRBV20-1
J: TRBJ2-7
DNA: TGCAGTGCTAGGGGGCAGCTCGAGCAGTACTTC
CDR3: CSARGQLEQYF

D: NA
size: NA
V: TRBV5-1
J: TRBJ2-5
DNA: TGCGCCAGCAGCTTGGCTCGCGCAGGGGACGAGACCCAGTACTTC
CDR3: CASSLARAGDETQYF

D: NA
size: NA
V: TRBV9
J: TRBJ2-3
DNA: TGTGCCAGCAGCGTAGGGAGTATTCAGGCAGATACGCAGTATTTT
CDR3: CASSVGSIQADTQYF

D: NA
size: NA
V: TRBV7-3
J: TRBJ1-1
DNA: TGTGCCAGCAGCTTATTAAAGCCCCGCCACCATATTACCCAGAACACTGAAGCTTTCTTT
CDR3: CASSLLKPRHHITQNTEAFF

D: TRBD1
size: once
V: TRBV4-1
J: TRBJ2-7
DNA: TGCGCCAGCAGCCGGGACAGGGACTACGAGCAGTACTTC
CDR3: CASSRDRDYEQYF